These T cell receptor beta chains were read from a single sample in a study of T cell responses to AZD1222 COVID-19 vaccine. Repertoires were generated with immunoSEQ multiplex PCR, while TCRdb's copy carries only in-frame clones and drops some. The sample consists of roughly 150,000 clones, nearly 90% of them appearing once. The material was peripheral blood, obtained on day 0 of AZD1222 vaccination. These receptors were collected from an adult in good health. Both conserved end residues are part of each CDR3. The D gene is left open where the match is weak. The size of a clone is reported for some rows only, either as once, few or many, or as a class for expanded clones.

J: TRBJ1-1; size: once; V: TRBV18; D: NA; CDR3: CASSPAMVGNTEAFF; DNA: TGTGCCAGCTCACCAGCGATGGTAGGAAACACTGAAGCTTTCTTT
J: TRBJ2-3; size: NA; V: TRBV7-9; D: NA; CDR3: CASSLGGGGVTDTQYF; DNA: TGTGCCAGCAGCTTAGGGGGAGGGGGCGTCACAGATACGCAGTATTTT
J: TRBJ2-1; size: once; V: TRBV7-3; D: TRBD2; CDR3: CASSFGTSFSNEQFF; DNA: TGTGCCAGCAGCTTCGGGACTAGCTTTTCCAATGAGCAGTTCTTC
J: TRBJ2-1; size: NA; V: TRBV5-6; D: NA; CDR3: CASSLAPGSYNEQFF; DNA: TGTGCCAGCAGCTTGGCCCCAGGGAGCTACAATGAGCAGTTCTTC
J: TRBJ1-2; size: NA; V: TRBV19; D: NA; CDR3: CASSIDGGNYGYTF; DNA: TGTGCCAGTAGTATAGACGGGGGCAACTATGGCTACACCTTC
J: TRBJ1-1; size: NA; V: TRBV28; D: NA; CDR3: CASRAGQLNTEAFF; DNA: TGTGCCAGCAGGGCAGGGCAGCTGAACACTGAAGCTTTCTTT
J: TRBJ2-2; size: NA; V: TRBV11-3; D: NA; CDR3: CASSLGTGELFF; DNA: TGTGCCAGCAGCTTAGGGACCGGGGAGCTGTTTTTT
J: TRBJ1-1; size: NA; V: TRBV7-8; D: TRBD1; CDR3: CASSFLQGGSEAFF; DNA: TGTGCCAGCAGCTTCTTACAGGGGGGAAGTGAAGCTTTCTTT
J: TRBJ2-1; size: NA; V: TRBV3-1/TRBV3-2; D: TRBD2; CDR3: CASRLAGGGYNEQFF; DNA: TGTGCCAGCAGATTAGCGGGAGGGGGTTACAATGAGCAGTTCTTC
J: TRBJ1-2; size: NA; V: TRBV28; D: TRBD1; CDR3: CASSPRTGGPLAYGYTF; DNA: TGTGCCAGCAGTCCCCGGACAGGGGGCCCGTTAGCCTATGGCTACACCTTC
J: TRBJ2-3; size: NA; V: TRBV25-1; D: TRBD1; CDR3: CASSKRQGYTDTQYF; DNA: TGTGCCAGCAGTAAGAGACAGGGATACACAGATACGCAGTATTTT
J: TRBJ1-2; size: once; V: TRBV11-2; D: NA; CDR3: CASSLSGSDYTF; DNA: TGTGCCAGCAGCTTATCCGGGAGTGACTACACCTTC
J: TRBJ2-1; size: NA; V: TRBV28; D: NA; CDR3: CASSLMSEQFF; DNA: TGTGCCAGCAGTTTGATGAGTGAGCAGTTCTTC
J: TRBJ1-1; size: once; V: TRBV19; D: NA; CDR3: CASSIEGASPISDTEAFF; DNA: TGTGCCAGTAGTATAGAGGGGGCTTCCCCGATATCGGACACTGAAGCTTTCTTT
J: TRBJ1-1; size: NA; V: TRBV4-3; D: NA; CDR3: CASSSGLRDTEAFF; DNA: TGCGCCAGCAGCTCGGGACTTCGGGACACTGAAGCTTTCTTT
J: TRBJ1-2; size: NA; V: TRBV4-1; D: NA; CDR3: CASSLRQEKYGYTF; DNA: TGCGCCAGCAGCCTTCGACAGGAGAAATATGGCTACACCTTC
J: TRBJ2-1; size: NA; V: TRBV6-2/TRBV6-3; D: TRBD1; CDR3: CASSETGVYNEQFF; DNA: TGTGCCAGCAGTGAGACAGGGGTCTACAATGAGCAGTTCTTC
J: TRBJ2-4; size: NA; V: TRBV4-3; D: TRBD1; CDR3: CASSQDLGGVGAKNIQYF; DNA: TGCGCCAGCAGCCAAGATTTAGGGGGCGTCGGGGCCAAAAACATTCAGTACTTC
J: TRBJ2-1; size: once; V: TRBV7-2; D: NA; CDR3: CASSEGLERNEQFF; DNA: TGTGCCAGCAGCGAGGGGCTGGAGCGCAATGAGCAGTTCTTC
J: TRBJ2-1; size: NA; V: TRBV7-3; D: NA; CDR3: CASSPQAASSYNEQFF; DNA: TGTGCCAGCAGCCCCCAGGCGGCCAGCTCCTACAATGAGCAGTTCTTC
J: TRBJ2-7; size: NA; V: TRBV5-4; D: TRBD1; CDR3: CASAAGDRAYEQYF; DNA: TGTGCCAGCGCAGCCGGGGACAGGGCCTACGAGCAGTACTTC
J: TRBJ2-1; size: NA; V: TRBV11-3; D: NA; CDR3: CASSPSGPDSVGEQFF; DNA: TGTGCCAGCAGCCCTAGTGGTCCCGACTCGGTAGGTGAGCAGTTCTTC
J: TRBJ1-5; size: NA; V: TRBV19; D: TRBD1; CDR3: CASRRDRGYSNQPQHF; DNA: TGTGCCAGTAGACGAGACAGGGGATATAGCAATCAGCCCCAGCATTTT
J: TRBJ1-5; size: NA; V: TRBV12-3/TRBV12-4; D: NA; CDR3: CASSLVRNQPQHF; DNA: TGTGCCAGCAGTTTAGTCCGCAATCAGCCCCAGCATTTT
J: TRBJ1-5; size: NA; V: TRBV15; D: NA; CDR3: CATAHRRNQPQHF; DNA: TGTGCCACCGCCCACAGGAGGAATCAGCCCCAGCATTTT
J: TRBJ2-3; size: NA; V: TRBV5-4; D: NA; CDR3: CASSLGRGTDTQYF; DNA: TGTGCCAGCAGCTTGGGGCGAGGGACAGATACGCAGTATTTT
J: TRBJ2-1; size: NA; V: TRBV5-6; D: TRBD1; CDR3: CASSLPGTGSNEQFF; DNA: TGTGCCAGCAGCTTGCCCGGGACAGGGAGTAATGAGCAGTTCTTC
J: TRBJ1-5; size: NA; V: TRBV19; D: NA; CDR3: CASSIGQHSNQPQHF; DNA: TGTGCCAGTAGTATAGGACAGCATAGCAATCAGCCCCAGCATTTT
J: TRBJ1-2; size: once; V: TRBV19; D: NA; CDR3: CASVGQIGYTF; DNA: TGTGCCAGTGTGGGGCAGATTGGCTACACCTTC
J: TRBJ2-1; size: NA; V: TRBV19; D: NA; CDR3: CASSILGSSNEQFF; DNA: TGTGCCAGTAGTATACTCGGCAGTAGCAATGAGCAGTTCTTC
J: TRBJ2-5; size: NA; V: TRBV5-1; D: TRBD1; CDR3: CASSLARTGVETQYF; DNA: TGCGCCAGCAGCTTGGCCCGGACAGGGGTGGAGACCCAGTACTTC
J: TRBJ2-1; size: NA; V: TRBV19; D: NA; CDR3: CASNQGPYNEQFF; DNA: TGTGCCAGTAACCAGGGCCCCTACAATGAGCAGTTCTTC
J: TRBJ2-7; size: NA; V: TRBV6-6; D: NA; CDR3: CASSYGQDFYEQYF; DNA: TGTGCCAGCAGTTACGGCCAGGACTTCTACGAGCAGTACTTC
J: TRBJ1-1; size: NA; V: TRBV27; D: TRBD1; CDR3: CASSLRGTPDRGSTEAFF; DNA: TGTGCCAGCAGCCTTCGGGGGACGCCGGACAGGGGGTCCACTGAAGCTTTCTTT
J: TRBJ1-2; size: NA; V: TRBV2; D: NA; CDR3: CVFSPRGDYGYTF; DNA: TGTGTCTTCTCGCCAAGGGGGGACTATGGCTACACCTTC
J: TRBJ2-1; size: NA; V: TRBV11-3; D: NA; CDR3: CASSVTRNNEQFF; DNA: TGTGCCAGCAGCGTGACTAGAAACAATGAGCAGTTCTTC
J: TRBJ2-7; size: NA; V: TRBV6-5; D: NA; CDR3: CASSYSRRVDLYEQYF; DNA: TGTGCCAGCAGTTACTCGAGGAGGGTCGACCTCTACGAGCAGTACTTC
J: TRBJ1-4; size: NA; V: TRBV7-6; D: NA; CDR3: CASSLRSGVFEKLFF; DNA: TGTGCCAGCAGCTTACGGAGCGGGGTGTTTGAAAAACTGTTTTTT
J: TRBJ1-5; size: NA; V: TRBV5-8; D: NA; CDR3: CASSKRVSGSISNQPQHF; DNA: TGTGCCAGCAGCAAGCGGGTATCGGGTTCTATAAGCAATCAGCCCCAGCATTTT
J: TRBJ2-1; size: NA; V: TRBV11-3; D: NA; CDR3: CASSRGGSYNEQFF; DNA: TGTGCCAGCAGCAGGGGGGGCTCCTACAATGAGCAGTTCTTC
J: TRBJ2-3; size: NA; V: TRBV2; D: TRBD1; CDR3: CASSSGQGYPSTDTQYF; DNA: TGTGCCAGCAGCTCGGGACAGGGATACCCTAGCACAGATACGCAGTATTTT
J: TRBJ1-2; size: NA; V: TRBV24-1; D: TRBD1; CDR3: CATSDPGTGSYGYTF; DNA: TGTGCCACCAGTGATCCCGGGACAGGGTCCTATGGCTACACCTTC
J: TRBJ2-7; size: NA; V: TRBV14; D: NA; CDR3: CASSHPYSPYEQYF; DNA: TGTGCCAGCAGCCATCCATACAGCCCCTACGAGCAGTACTTC
J: TRBJ2-3; size: NA; V: TRBV7-8; D: TRBD2; CDR3: CASRTLGGRALNTQYF; DNA: TGTGCCAGCAGAACCCTGGGCGGGAGGGCTTTAAATACGCAGTATTTT
J: TRBJ1-2; size: NA; V: TRBV5-1; D: NA; CDR3: CASSHPAYGYTF; DNA: TGCGCCAGCAGCCACCCAGCCTATGGCTACACCTTC
J: TRBJ1-6; size: NA; V: TRBV4-2; D: NA; CDR3: CASSPLSTEYNSPLHF; DNA: TGTGCCAGCAGCCCGCTTTCGACGGAATATAATTCACCCCTCCACTTT
J: TRBJ2-7; size: NA; V: TRBV9; D: TRBD1; CDR3: CASSGTGGEQYF; DNA: TGTGCCAGCAGCGGGACAGGGGGCGAGCAGTACTTC
J: TRBJ1-6; size: NA; V: TRBV20-1; D: NA; CDR3: CSASARAINSPLHF; DNA: TGCAGTGCTAGTGCCAGGGCAATTAATTCACCCCTCCACTTT
J: TRBJ2-7; size: NA; V: TRBV19; D: NA; CDR3: CASRRGVMGEQYF; DNA: TGTGCCAGCAGAAGGGGGGTGATGGGGGAGCAGTACTTC
J: TRBJ2-1; size: NA; V: TRBV19; D: NA; CDR3: CASSIQVRGYNEQFF; DNA: TGTGCCAGTAGTATACAGGTTCGGGGTTACAATGAGCAGTTCTTC
J: TRBJ1-6; size: NA; V: TRBV7-8; D: NA; CDR3: CASSTRTYSPLHF; DNA: TGTGCCAGCAGCACTCGAACGTATTCACCCCTCCACTTT
J: TRBJ1-5; size: NA; V: TRBV5-5; D: TRBD1; CDR3: CASSGDRGNQPQHF; DNA: TGTGCCAGCAGCGGGGACAGGGGCAATCAGCCCCAGCATTTT
J: TRBJ2-7; size: NA; V: TRBV7-9; D: NA; CDR3: CASSPRGGHEQYF; DNA: TGTGCCAGCAGTCCGAGGGGGGGCCACGAGCAGTACTTC
J: TRBJ2-3; size: NA; V: TRBV6-5; D: NA; CDR3: CASSKYGDTQYF; DNA: TGTGCCAGCAGTAAATATGGAGATACGCAGTATTTT